A single sample is the source of the 10 T cell receptor beta chains below, sequenced in a study of PD-L1 blockade in urothelial cancer. Assay: immunoSEQ multiplex PCR; the TCRdb copy retains only in-frame clones and omits some. The sample consists of about 100,000 clones, approximately 90% of them appearing once. The material was PBMCs, obtained around atezolizumab (anti-PD-L1) treatment. These receptors came from a woman aged 80 or over with urothelial cancer.

Only one count was recorded for this clone. J is TRBJ2-1 and V is TRBV7-3; TRBD1 matches at 9 bases. The CDR3 is made up of 15 amino acids. The V gene's germline CDR1 is SGHTA and CDR2 FQGTGA. V trimming: 2 bases; J trimming: 7 bases; junction bases outside the gene matches: 6. The CDR3 spells CASSLSQGALNEQFF. For the CDR3, the DNA is TGTGCCAGCAGCTTATCACAGGGGGCTCTTAATGAGCAGTTCTTC. The complete variable domain, with remaining parts taken from reference TRBV7-3 and TRBJ2-1, reads GAGVSQTPSNKVTEKGKYVELRCDPISGHTALYWYRQSLGQGPEFLIYFQGTGAADDSGLPNDRFFAVRPEGSVSTLKIQRTERGDSAVYLCASSLSQGALNEQFFGPGTRLTVL.

V usage is TRBV18 and J usage is TRBJ2-7; D perhaps matches TRBD1 (5 bases). CDR1 is KGHSH and CDR2 is LQKENI in the germline V gene. This CDR3 is built from 14 residues. Trimming cost V 3 bases and J 2 bases, with 11 bases left between them. The CDR3 is CASSPGQGPYEQYF. CDR3 DNA: TGTGCCAGCTCACCTGGGCAGGGTCCCTACGAGCAGTACTTC.

CDR3 region: CASSFPPTWLNTEAFF. Here the CDR3 DNA reads TGTGCCAGCAGTTTCCCCCCAACATGGCTGAACACTGAAGCTTTCTTT. V usage is TRBV28 and J usage is TRBJ1-1; the D is unclear. This CDR3 has 16 amino acids. V was clipped by 3 bases and J by 0 bases, with 14 bases between them. Looked up from germline, CDR1 is MDHEN and CDR2 is SYDVKM.

This clone was observed a handful of times. The chain has TRBV14 and TRBJ2-1; 7 positions agree with TRBD2. Losses at the gene ends were 4 bases for V and 3 bases for J; bases not matched to a gene: 6. CDR1 and CDR2 from the germline V gene are SGHDN and FVKESK. The CDR3 contains 15 residues. CDR3 bases: TGTGCCAGCAGCCCCCTAGCGGAAAACTACAATGAGCAGTTCTTC. This sequence encodes CASSPLAENYNEQFF.

This chain uses TRBV2 with TRBJ1-1; the D is unclear. V was cut by 6 bases and J by 1 base, with 9 bases left in between. Germline loops: CDR1 SNHLY, CDR2 FYNNEI. CDR3 length: 13 amino acids. CDR3 in DNA: TGTGCCAGCAGCTCCGACACGAACACTGAAGCTTTCTTT. Amino acid sequence: CASSSDTNTEAFF.

This sequence joins TRBV9 and TRBJ2-2; 8 nucleotides line up with TRBD1. V lost 3 bases to trimming and J lost 9 bases; unmatched junction nucleotides: 7. The length of the CDR3 is 14 residues. Germline V gene data show CDR1 as SGDLS and CDR2 as YYNGEE. The CDR3 region is CASSGTGSLRELFF. CDR3 nucleotides: TGTGCCAGCAGCGGGACAGGGTCCCTCCGGGAGCTGTTTTTT. The full variable domain, in which reference TRBV9 and TRBJ2-2 provide the parts outside the CDR3, is DSGVTQTPKHLITATGQRVTLRCSPRSGDLSVYWYQQSLDQGLQFLIQYYNGEERAKGNILERFSAQQFPDLHSELNLSSLELGDSALYFCASSGTGSLRELFFGEGSRLTVL.

A note on this clone: At one boundary the junction diverges from the germline segment, which might be a read error. The chain links TRBV6-4 to TRBJ2-1; 9 bases are a match to TRBD1. Germline CDR1 MRHNA, CDR2 SNTAGT. This CDR3 is built from 16 residues. CDR3 sequence (DNA): TGTGCCAGCAGCACCGGGACAGGGCGATCCGGTACAAGACTCGTCTTC. It yields the protein CASSTGTGRSGTRLVF.

The chain combines TRBV6-1 with TRBJ2-3, with a possible D match to TRBD1 (6 bases). Germline V lookup: CDR1 MNHNS, CDR2 SASEGT. The CDR3 length is 15 residues. The ends were cut back, 8 bases at V and 1 base at J, with 16 bases in the middle. The CDR3 loop reads CASHYRVWGTDTQYF. The CDR3 region has the DNA TGTGCCAGCCACTACAGGGTCTGGGGCACAGATACGCAGTATTTT.

The chain couples TRBV7-6 to TRBJ2-3; 8 positions match TRBD2. Germline values: CDR1 SGHVS, CDR2 FNYEAQ. The CDR3 totals 16 residues. V was pared by 5 bases and J by 7 bases, with 14 bases of the junction left unmatched. The CDR3 loop reads CASSLVGGRPFNTQYF. The CDR3 DNA reads TGTGCCAGCAGCCTCGTGGGCGGGAGGCCATTTAATACGCAGTATTTT.

In this sample, this clone turned up a few times. V usage is TRBV7-9 and J usage is TRBJ1-1; D perhaps matches TRBD1 (5 bases). CDR1 and CDR2 (germline): SEHNR, FQNEAQ (reference sequence). The CDR3 loop spans 16 amino acids. Trimming cost V 5 bases and J 1 base, with 17 bases left between them. The CDR3 loop is CASSLLGGGQNTEAFF. The DNA for the CDR3 is TGTGCCAGCAGCCTCCTTGGGGGAGGGCAGAACACTGAAGCTTTCTTT. The full variable domain, in which reference TRBV7-9 and TRBJ1-1 provide the parts outside the CDR3, is DTGVSQNPRHKITKRGQNVTFRCDPISEHNRLYWYRQTLGQGPEFLTYFQNEAQLEKSRLLSDRFSAERPKGSFSTLEIQRTEQGDSAMYLCASSLLGGGQNTEAFFGQGTRLTVV.